Listed below are T cell receptor beta chains from one sample, sequenced in a study of CD8 T cells in ankylosing spondylitis. From the 5' RACE reads, TCRdb called clonotypes with MiXCR, one entry per CDR3 protein. The sample lists 310,000 or so distinct CDR3 sequences, 20% occurring once. Material for sequencing was blood, either unsorted or a sorted T cell fraction (not recorded which). These receptors all stem from a male donor with ankylosing spondylitis or in good health (not recorded which). CDR3s include the opening cysteine and the closing phenylalanine or tryptophan. A D gene is named only where the DNA matches it firmly. Size is omitted from some rows. Given values are once, few, many or a class for expanded clones.

CDR3 protein | CDR3 DNA | J gene | D gene | clone size | V gene
CAWSFGLAANEQFF | TGTGCCTGGAGTTTTGGTCTAGCAGCGAATGAGCAGTTCTTC | TRBJ2-1 | - | - | TRBV30
CASSYGGQAKNIQYF | TGTGCCAGCAGTTACGGAGGTCAAGCCAAAAACATTCAGTACTTC | TRBJ2-4 | - | few | TRBV6-5
CSVAPTFEAFF | TGCAGCGTTGCTCCAACCTTTGAAGCTTTCTTT | TRBJ1-1 | - | many | TRBV29-1
CASSVDGWGAGSPEAFF | TGTGCCAGCAGCGTAGATGGCTGGGGGGCTGGCTCCCCTGAAGCTTTCTTT | TRBJ1-1 | - | many | TRBV9
CSAPSRDSPLHF | TGCAGTGCTCCTTCCAGGGATTCACCCCTCCACTTT | TRBJ1-6 | - | - | TRBV20-1
CASSNRRIQETQYF | TGTGCCAGCAGCAATCGACGGATCCAAGAGACCCAGTACTTC | TRBJ2-5 | - | few | TRBV5-8
CASSSPGQGQDTQYF | TGTGCCAGCAGTTCCCCGGGACAGGGGCAAGATACGCAGTATTTT | TRBJ2-3 | TRBD1 | few | TRBV28
CASSLALLGSGDTQYF | TGTGCCAGCAGCTTAGCCCTTCTAGGGAGTGGAGATACGCAGTATTTT | TRBJ2-3 | - | - | TRBV7-9
CASSLSIGELFF | TGTGCCAGCAGCTTGTCGATCGGGGAGCTGTTTTTT | TRBJ2-2 | - | - | TRBV9
CASRPGQGRGGANVLTF | TGTGCCAGCAGGCCGGGACAGGGACGGGGTGGGGCCAACGTCCTGACTTTC | TRBJ2-6 | TRBD1 | - | TRBV6-1
CASSVVGTTEAFF | TGTGCCAGCAGCGTAGTGGGGACCACTGAAGCTTTCTTT | TRBJ1-1 | - | few | TRBV9
CASSRQGPANEKLFF | TGTGCCAGCAGCCGCCAGGGGCCCGCTAATGAAAAACTGTTTTTT | TRBJ1-4 | - | - | TRBV6-1
CASSLRQGEGTEAFF | TGCGCCAGCAGCTTACGACAGGGGGAGGGTACTGAAGCTTTCTTT | TRBJ1-1 | TRBD1 | many | TRBV5-1
CSARSGSGAGELFF | TGCAGTGCTAGAAGCGGGAGTGGCGCCGGGGAGCTGTTTTTT | TRBJ2-2 | TRBD2 | - | TRBV20-1
CSVSPQANTEAFF | TGCAGCGTTTCCCCACAGGCGAACACTGAAGCTTTCTTT | TRBJ1-1 | - | few | TRBV29-1
CASSRHVQETQYF | TGTGCCAGCAGTCGCCACGTCCAAGAGACCCAGTACTTC | TRBJ2-5 | - | few | TRBV12-3/TRBV12-4
CASSPLVGPSGNTIYF | TGTGCCAGCAGCCCTCTCGTAGGCCCCTCTGGAAACACCATATATTTT | TRBJ1-3 | - | - | TRBV11-2
CASSREGPGEKLFF | TGCGCCAGCAGCCGGGAAGGACCAGGCGAAAAACTGTTTTTT | TRBJ1-4 | - | many | TRBV5-1
CASSLFSEDTQYF | TGTGCCAGCAGTTTATTCTCGGAAGATACGCAGTATTTT | TRBJ2-3 | - | - | TRBV28
CASSFGTSGSGEQFF | TGCGCCAGCAGTTTCGGGACTAGCGGGAGCGGGGAGCAGTTCTTC | TRBJ2-1 | TRBD2 | few | TRBV5-1